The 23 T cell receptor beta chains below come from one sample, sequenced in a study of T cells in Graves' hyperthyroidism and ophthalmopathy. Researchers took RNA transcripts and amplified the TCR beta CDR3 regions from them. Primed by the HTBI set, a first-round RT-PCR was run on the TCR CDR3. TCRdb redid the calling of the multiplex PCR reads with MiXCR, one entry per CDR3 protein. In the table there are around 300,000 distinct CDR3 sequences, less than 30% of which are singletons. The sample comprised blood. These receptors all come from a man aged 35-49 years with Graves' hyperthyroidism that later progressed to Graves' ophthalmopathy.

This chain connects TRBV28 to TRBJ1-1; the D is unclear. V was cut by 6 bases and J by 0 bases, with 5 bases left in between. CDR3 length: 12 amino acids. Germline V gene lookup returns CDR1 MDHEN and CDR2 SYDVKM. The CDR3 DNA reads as TGTGCCAGCAGGGACCTGAACACTGAAGCTTTCTTT. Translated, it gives CASRDLNTEAFF.

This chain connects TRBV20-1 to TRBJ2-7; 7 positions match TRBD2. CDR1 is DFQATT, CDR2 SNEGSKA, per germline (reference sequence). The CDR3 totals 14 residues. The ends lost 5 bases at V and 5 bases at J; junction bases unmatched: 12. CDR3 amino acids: CSARRRESWNEQYF. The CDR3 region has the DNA TGCAGTGCTCGACGGCGGGAGAGTTGGAACGAGCAGTACTTC.

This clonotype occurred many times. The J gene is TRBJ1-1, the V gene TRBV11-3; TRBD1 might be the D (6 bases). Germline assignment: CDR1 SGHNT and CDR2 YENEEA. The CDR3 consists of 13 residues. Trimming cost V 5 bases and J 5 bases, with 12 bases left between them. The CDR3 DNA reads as TGTGCCAGCAGCCTTCCGGGGGCAACTGAAGCTTTCTTT. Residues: CASSLPGATEAFF.

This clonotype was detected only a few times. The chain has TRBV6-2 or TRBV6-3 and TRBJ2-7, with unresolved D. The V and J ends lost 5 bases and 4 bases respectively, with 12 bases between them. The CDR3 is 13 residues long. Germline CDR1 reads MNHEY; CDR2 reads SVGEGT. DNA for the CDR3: TGTGCCAGCAGTCGGACGGACCTTTACGAGCAGTACTTC. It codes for CASSRTDLYEQYF.

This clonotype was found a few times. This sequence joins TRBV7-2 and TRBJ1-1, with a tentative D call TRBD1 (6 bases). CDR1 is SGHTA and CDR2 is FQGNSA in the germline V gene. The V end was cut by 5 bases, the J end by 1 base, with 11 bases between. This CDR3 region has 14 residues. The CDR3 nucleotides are TGTGCCAGCAGCCCGGGGACATGGAACACTGAAGCTTTCTTT. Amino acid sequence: CASSPGTWNTEAFF.

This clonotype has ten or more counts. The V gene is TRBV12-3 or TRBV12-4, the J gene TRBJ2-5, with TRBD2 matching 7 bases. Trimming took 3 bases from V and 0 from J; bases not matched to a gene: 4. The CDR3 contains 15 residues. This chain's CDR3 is CASSLLREYQETQYF. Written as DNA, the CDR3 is TGTGCCAGCAGTTTGTTGCGGGAGTACCAAGAGACCCAGTACTTC.

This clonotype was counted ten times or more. CDR3 residues: CSGTVQETQYF. The CDR3 DNA reads as TGCAGTGGGACAGTCCAAGAGACCCAGTACTTC. The gene calls are TRBV20-1 and TRBJ2-5; D might be TRBD1 (6 bases). The V gene's germline CDR1 is DFQATT and CDR2 SNEGSKA (reference sequence). This CDR3 is 11 amino acids long. Trimming removed 7 bases at V and 1 base at J, with 7 bases between.

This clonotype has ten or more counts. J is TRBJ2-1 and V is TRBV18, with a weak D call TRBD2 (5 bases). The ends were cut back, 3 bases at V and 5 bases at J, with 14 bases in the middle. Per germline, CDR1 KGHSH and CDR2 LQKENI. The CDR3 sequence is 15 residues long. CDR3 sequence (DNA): TGTGCCAGCTCACCCCCCCGAGCGGCACACAATGAGCAGTTCTTC. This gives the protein CASSPPRAAHNEQFF. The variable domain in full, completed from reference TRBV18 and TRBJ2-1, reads NAGVMQNPRHLVRRRGQEARLRCSPMKGHSHVYWYRQLPEEGLKFMVYLQKENIIDESGMPKERFSAEFPKEGPSILRIQQVVRGDSAAYFCASSPPRAAHNEQFFGPGTRLTVL.

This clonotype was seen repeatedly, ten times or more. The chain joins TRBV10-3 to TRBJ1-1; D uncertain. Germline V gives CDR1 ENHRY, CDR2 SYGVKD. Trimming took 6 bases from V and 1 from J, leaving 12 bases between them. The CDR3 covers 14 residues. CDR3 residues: CAISHPGRNTEAFF. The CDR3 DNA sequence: TGTGCCATCAGCCACCCGGGGAGGAACACTGAAGCTTTCTTT.

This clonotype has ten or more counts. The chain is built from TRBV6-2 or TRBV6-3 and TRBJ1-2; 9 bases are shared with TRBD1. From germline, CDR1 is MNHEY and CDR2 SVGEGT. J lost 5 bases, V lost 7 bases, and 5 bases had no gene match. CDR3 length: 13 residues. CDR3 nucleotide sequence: TGTGCCAGCAATAAGGGGACAGGGTATGGCTACACCTTC. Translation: CASNKGTGYGYTF.

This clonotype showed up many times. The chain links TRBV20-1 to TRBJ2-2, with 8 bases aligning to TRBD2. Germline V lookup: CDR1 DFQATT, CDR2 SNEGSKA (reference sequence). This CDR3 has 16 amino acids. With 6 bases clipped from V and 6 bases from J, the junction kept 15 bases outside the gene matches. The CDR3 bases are TGCAGTGCAAGGGGCCTAGCGGGTTCCCCCGCCGGGGAGCTGTTTTTT. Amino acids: CSARGLAGSPAGELFF.

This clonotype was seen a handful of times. The DNA for the CDR3 is TGTGCCAGCAGTTTATCCTTCGGGCAGGGAAAGACCCAGTACTTC. This translates into CASSLSFGQGKTQYF. This sequence joins TRBV27 and TRBJ2-5; maybe TRBD1 (5 bases). Trimming cost V 0 bases and J 6 bases, with 14 bases left between them. CDR1 MNHEY and CDR2 SMNVEV come from the germline V gene (reference sequence). The CDR3 consists of 15 residues.

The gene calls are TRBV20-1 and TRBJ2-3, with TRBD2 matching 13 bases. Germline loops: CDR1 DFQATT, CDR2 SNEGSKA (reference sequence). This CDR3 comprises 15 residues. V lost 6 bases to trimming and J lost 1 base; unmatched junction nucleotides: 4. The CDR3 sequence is CSAGTSGTGTDTQYF. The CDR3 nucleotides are TGCAGTGCAGGGACTAGCGGGACCGGCACAGATACGCAGTATTTT.

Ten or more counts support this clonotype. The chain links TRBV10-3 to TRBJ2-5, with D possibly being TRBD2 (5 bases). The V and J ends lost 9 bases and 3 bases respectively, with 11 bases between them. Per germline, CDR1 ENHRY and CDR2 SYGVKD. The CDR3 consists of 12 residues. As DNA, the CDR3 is TGTGCCATTTCGAGGGAAAAAGAGACCCAGTACTTC. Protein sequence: CAISREKETQYF.

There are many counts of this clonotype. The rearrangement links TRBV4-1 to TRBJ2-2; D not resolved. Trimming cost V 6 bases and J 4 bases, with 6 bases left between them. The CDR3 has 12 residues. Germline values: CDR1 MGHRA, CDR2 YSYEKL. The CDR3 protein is CASRALTGELFF. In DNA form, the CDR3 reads TGCGCCAGCAGGGCCCTCACCGGGGAGCTGTTTTTT.

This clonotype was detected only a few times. The CDR3 spells CASSLRTGQAYEQYF. In DNA form, the CDR3 reads TGTGCCAGCAGTTTGAGGACAGGTCAGGCCTACGAGCAGTACTTC. This sequence joins TRBV6-5 and TRBJ2-7; 7 bases are a match to TRBD1. The CDR3 spans 15 residues. V shed 4 bases and J 2 bases; nucleotides not matched to a gene: 8. Germline V gene data show CDR1 as MNHEY and CDR2 as SVGAGI.

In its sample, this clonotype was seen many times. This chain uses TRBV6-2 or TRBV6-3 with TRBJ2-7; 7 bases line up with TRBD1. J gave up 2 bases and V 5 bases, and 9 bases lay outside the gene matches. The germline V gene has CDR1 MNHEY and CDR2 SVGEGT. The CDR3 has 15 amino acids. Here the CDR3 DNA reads TGTGCCAGCAGTCTTTCTCGGACAGGACCCTACGAGCAGTACTTC. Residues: CASSLSRTGPYEQYF.

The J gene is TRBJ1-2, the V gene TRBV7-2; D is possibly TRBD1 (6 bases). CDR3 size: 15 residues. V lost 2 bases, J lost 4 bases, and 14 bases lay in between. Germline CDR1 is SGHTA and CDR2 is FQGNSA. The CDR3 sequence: CASSLLDSAIYGYTF. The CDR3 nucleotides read TGTGCCAGCAGCTTATTGGACAGTGCCATCTATGGCTACACCTTC.

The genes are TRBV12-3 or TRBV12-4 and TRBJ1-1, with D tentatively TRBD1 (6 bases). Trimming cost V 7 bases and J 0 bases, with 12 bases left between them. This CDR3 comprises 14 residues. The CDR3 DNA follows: TGTGCCAGCACCGCCCAGGGGTTGAACACTGAAGCTTTCTTT. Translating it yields CASTAQGLNTEAFF.

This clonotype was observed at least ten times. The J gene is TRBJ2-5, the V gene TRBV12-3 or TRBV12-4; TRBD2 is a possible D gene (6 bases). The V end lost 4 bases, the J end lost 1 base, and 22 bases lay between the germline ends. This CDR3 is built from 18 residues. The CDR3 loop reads CASSSRFVSGRVQETQYF. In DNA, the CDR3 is TGTGCCAGCAGTTCCCGATTCGTTAGCGGCCGGGTCCAAGAGACCCAGTACTTC.

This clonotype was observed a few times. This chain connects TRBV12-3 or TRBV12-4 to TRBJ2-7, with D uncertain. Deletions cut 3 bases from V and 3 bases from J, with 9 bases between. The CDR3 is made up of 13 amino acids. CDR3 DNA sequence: TGTGCCAGCAGTTTCGTATCCATCTACGAGCAGTACTTC. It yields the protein CASSFVSIYEQYF.

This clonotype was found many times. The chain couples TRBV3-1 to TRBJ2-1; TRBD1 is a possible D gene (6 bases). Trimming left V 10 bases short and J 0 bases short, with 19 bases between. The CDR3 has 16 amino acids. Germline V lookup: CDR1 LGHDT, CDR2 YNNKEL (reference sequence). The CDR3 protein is CATAQGQGRSYNEQFF. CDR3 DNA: TGTGCCACCGCGCAGGGGCAGGGCCGCTCCTACAATGAGCAGTTCTTC.

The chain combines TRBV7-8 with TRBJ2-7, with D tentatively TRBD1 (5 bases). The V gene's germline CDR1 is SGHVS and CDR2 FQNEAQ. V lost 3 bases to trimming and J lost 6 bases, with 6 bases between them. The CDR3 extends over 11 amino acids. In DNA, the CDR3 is TGTGCCAGCAGCTTCAGGGCCGAGCAGTACTTC. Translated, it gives CASSFRAEQYF. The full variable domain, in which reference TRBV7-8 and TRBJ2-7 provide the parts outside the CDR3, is GAGVSQSPRYKVAKRGQDVALRCDPISGHVSLFWYQQALGQGPEFLTYFQNEAQLDKSGLPSDRFFAERPEGSVSTLKIQRTQQEDSAVYLCASSFRAEQYFGPGTRLTVT.